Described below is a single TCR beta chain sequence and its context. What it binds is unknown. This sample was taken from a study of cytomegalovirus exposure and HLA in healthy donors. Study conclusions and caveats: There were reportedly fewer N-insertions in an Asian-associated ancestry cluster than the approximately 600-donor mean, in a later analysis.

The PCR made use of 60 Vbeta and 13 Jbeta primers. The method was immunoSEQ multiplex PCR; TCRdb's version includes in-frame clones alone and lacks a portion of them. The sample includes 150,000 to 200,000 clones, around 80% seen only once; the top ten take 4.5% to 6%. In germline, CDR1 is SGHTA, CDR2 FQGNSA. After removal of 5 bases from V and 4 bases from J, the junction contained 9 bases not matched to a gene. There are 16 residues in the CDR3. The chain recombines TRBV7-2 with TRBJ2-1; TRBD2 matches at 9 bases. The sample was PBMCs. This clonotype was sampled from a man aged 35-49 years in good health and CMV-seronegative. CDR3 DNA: TGTGCCAGCAGCCCCTATTTAGCGGGGGAGTACAATGAGCAGTTCTTC. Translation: CASSPYLAGEYNEQFF.